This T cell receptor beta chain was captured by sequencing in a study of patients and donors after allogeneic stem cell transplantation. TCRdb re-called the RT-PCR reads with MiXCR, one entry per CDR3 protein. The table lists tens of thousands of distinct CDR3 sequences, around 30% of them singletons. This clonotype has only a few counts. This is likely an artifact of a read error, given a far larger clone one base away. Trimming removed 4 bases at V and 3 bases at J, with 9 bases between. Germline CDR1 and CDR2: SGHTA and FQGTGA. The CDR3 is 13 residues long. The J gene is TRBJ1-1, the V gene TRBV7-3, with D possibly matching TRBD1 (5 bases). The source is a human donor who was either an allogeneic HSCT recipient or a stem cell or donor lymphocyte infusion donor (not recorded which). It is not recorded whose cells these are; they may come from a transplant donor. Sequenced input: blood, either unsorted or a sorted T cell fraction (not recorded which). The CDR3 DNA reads TGTGCCAGCAGCTCCGGAGGGGACACTGAAGCTTTCTTT. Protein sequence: CASSSGGDTEAFF.